The sequence of this T cell receptor beta chain was determined in a study of beta chain features in type 1 diabetes. Turning to the study itself: Cells sorted and examined across all samples totaled over 95 million. Findings of the study overall: For TCRB rearrangement, an influence of HLA type remained unresolved here. Researchers reported that naive, central memory and Treg TCRB repertoires appeared more similar in patients than in healthy donors.

Notes on this clone: The target antigen is unknown.

Germline CDR1 KGHSH, CDR2 LQKENI. Trimming at V came to 0 bases and at J to 5 bases, leaving 4 bases not matched to a gene. This CDR3 is built from 15 residues. All of the isolated RNA was reverse transcribed, so expressed TCRB transcripts were sequenced. The read count averaged about 3.57 million across naive, central memory and regulatory T cell samples. Libraries were prepared by immunoSEQ multiplex PCR; TCRdb keeps only in-frame clonotypes and omits some of them. Of under 200,000 clones in the sample, roughly 8.1% were seen once. Sequencing input: central memory CD4+ T cells from blood. The V and J genes are TRBV18 and TRBJ2-7; 10 nucleotides match TRBD1. The sequence was collected from a man aged 18 to 29 in good health. Written as DNA, the CDR3 is TGTGCCAGCTCACCACCGGGACAGGGGTTCAACGAGCAGTACTTC. Translating it yields CASSPPGQGFNEQYF. Combining the CDR3 with reference TRBV18 and TRBJ2-7 gives the whole variable domain NAGVMQNPRHLVRRRGQEARLRCSPMKGHSHVYWYRQLPEEGLKFMVYLQKENIIDESGMPKERFSAEFPKEGPSILRIQQVVRGDSAAYFCASSPPGQGFNEQYFGPGTRLTVT.